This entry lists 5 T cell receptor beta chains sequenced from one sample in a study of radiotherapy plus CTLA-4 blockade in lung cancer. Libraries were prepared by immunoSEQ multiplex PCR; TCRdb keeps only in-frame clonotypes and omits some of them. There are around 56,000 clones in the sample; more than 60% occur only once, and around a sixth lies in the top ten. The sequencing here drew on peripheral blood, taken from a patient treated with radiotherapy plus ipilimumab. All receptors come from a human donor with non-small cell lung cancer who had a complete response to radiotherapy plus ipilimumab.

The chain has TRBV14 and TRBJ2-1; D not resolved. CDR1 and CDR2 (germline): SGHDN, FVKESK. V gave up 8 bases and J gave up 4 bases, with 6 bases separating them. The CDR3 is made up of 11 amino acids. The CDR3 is CASAGYNEQFF. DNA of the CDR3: TGTGCCAGCGCAGGTTACAATGAGCAGTTCTTC.

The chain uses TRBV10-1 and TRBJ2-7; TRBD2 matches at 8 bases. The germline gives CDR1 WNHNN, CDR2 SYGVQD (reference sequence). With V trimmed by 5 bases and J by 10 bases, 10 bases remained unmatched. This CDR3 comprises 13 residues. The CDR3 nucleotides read TGCGCCAGCAGTCCGCAGCGGGGGAATCGACAGTACTTC. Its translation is CASSPQRGNRQYF.

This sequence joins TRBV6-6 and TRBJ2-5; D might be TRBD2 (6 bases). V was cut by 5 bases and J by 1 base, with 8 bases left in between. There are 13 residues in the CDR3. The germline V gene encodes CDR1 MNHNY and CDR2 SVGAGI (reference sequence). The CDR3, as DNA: TGTGCCAGCAGTGGGACTGTCCAAGAGACCCAGTACTTC. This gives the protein CASSGTVQETQYF.

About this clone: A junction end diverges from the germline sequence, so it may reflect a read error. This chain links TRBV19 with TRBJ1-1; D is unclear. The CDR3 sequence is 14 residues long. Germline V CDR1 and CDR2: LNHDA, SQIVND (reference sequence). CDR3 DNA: TGTGCCACTAGTCCCTCCCTCGGTTTCACTGAAGCTTTCTTT. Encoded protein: CATSPSLGFTEAFF.

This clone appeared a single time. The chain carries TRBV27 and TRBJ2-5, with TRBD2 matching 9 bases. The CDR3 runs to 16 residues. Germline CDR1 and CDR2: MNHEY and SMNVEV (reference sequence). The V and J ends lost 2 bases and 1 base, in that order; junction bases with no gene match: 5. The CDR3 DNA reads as TGTGCCAGCAGTTTAAGGAGCGGGGGGATCCAAGAGACCCAGTACTTC. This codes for CASSLRSGGIQETQYF.